The 30 T cell receptor beta chains below come from one sample, sequenced in a study of T-cell reconstitution after alpha-beta-depleted transplantation in children. The TCRbeta library incorporated unique molecular identifiers. TCRdb fed the PCR reads into MiXCR, producing one record per CDR3 protein. The profile shows 280,000 or so distinct CDR3 sequences, approximately 10% of them singletons. The specimen comprised peripheral blood, sampled 180 days after TCRalphabeta/CD19-depleted stem cell transplant. The receptors come from a male patient aged 2-9 years who had a stem cell transplant for chronic granulomatous disease, so the T cells may come from the graft donor.

This clonotype was recorded at least ten times. The rearrangement uses TRBV29-1 and TRBJ1-1; TRBD1 is a possible D gene (6 bases). This CDR3 has 11 amino acids. V was pared by 6 bases and J by 6 bases, with 11 bases between. Germline CDR1 reads SQVTM; CDR2 reads ANQGSEA. Here the CDR3 reads CSVQGPAEAFF. The CDR3 DNA sequence: TGCAGCGTCCAGGGGCCGGCTGAAGCTTTCTTT.

This clonotype was observed many times. This rearrangement joins TRBV18 to TRBJ1-5; tentative D call: TRBD1 (6 bases). The CDR3 has 15 residues. The V end was cut by 0 bases, the J end by 6 bases, with 12 bases between. The germline gives CDR1 KGHSH, CDR2 LQKENI. The CDR3 sequence: CASSPPGGASQPQHF. The CDR3 bases are TGTGCCAGCTCACCACCTGGGGGGGCAAGTCAGCCCCAGCATTTT.

The rearrangement joins TRBV27 to TRBJ1-5, with D unresolved. Trimming cost V 6 bases and J 3 bases, with 12 bases left between them. Germline loops: CDR1 MNHEY, CDR2 SMNVEV (reference sequence). The CDR3 totals 14 residues. The CDR3 nucleotides read TGTGCCAGCAGCCAAGGACGGAACAATCAGCCCCAGCATTTT. Its protein product is CASSQGRNNQPQHF.

In its sample, this clonotype was seen many times. The genes are TRBV7-2 and TRBJ2-5; the D gene is possibly TRBD2 (6 bases). The ends were cut back, 0 bases at V and 2 bases at J, with 13 bases in the middle. The CDR3 is 16 amino acids. Germline CDR1 is SGHTA and CDR2 is FQGNSA. Here the CDR3 DNA reads TGTGCCAGCAGCTTAGCTGGGGCTAGCGTACAAGAGACCCAGTACTTC. It encodes CASSLAGASVQETQYF. The entire variable domain, with the rest obtained from reference TRBV7-2 and TRBJ2-5, is as follows: GAGVSQSPSNKVTEKGKDVELRCDPISGHTALYWYRQSLGQGLEFLIYFQGNSAPDKSGLPSDRFSAERTGGSVSTLTIQRTQQEDSAVYLCASSLAGASVQETQYFGPGTRLLVL.

A note on this clonotype: A read error may explain this, as a much larger clone is one base away. V and J are TRBV2 and TRBJ2-3; 10 bases map to TRBD2. Germline V lookup: CDR1 SNHLY, CDR2 FYNNEI. The CDR3 runs to 13 residues. Unmatched junction bases numbered 3, after V lost 8 bases and J lost 4 bases. This CDR3 reads CASGTSAPDTQYF. CDR3 in DNA: TGTGCCAGCGGGACTAGCGCTCCAGATACGCAGTATTTT.

This clonotype was detected ten times or more. This chain joins TRBV27 and TRBJ2-5, with TRBD2 matching 12 bases. This CDR3 is built from 16 residues. The germline gives CDR1 MNHEY, CDR2 SMNVEV (reference sequence). Trimming took 4 bases from V and 2 from J; bases not matched to a gene: 5. For the CDR3, the DNA is TGTGCCAGCAGTTGGGAGACTAGCGGGAGACAAGAGACCCAGTACTTC. Protein sequence: CASSWETSGRQETQYF.

In its sample, this clonotype was seen many times. The chain has TRBV20-1 and TRBJ1-1, with a tentative D call TRBD1 (6 bases). Germline loops: CDR1 DFQATT, CDR2 SNEGSKA (reference sequence). V was cut by 2 bases and J by 4 bases, with 14 bases left in between. The CDR3 is made up of 14 amino acids. The CDR3 coding sequence is TGCAGTGCTAGACAAATACAGGGACCCACTGAAGCTTTCTTT. As protein: CSARQIQGPTEAFF.

This clonotype was observed many times. The chain employs TRBV5-6 and TRBJ1-1; D is unresolved. The germline V gene has CDR1 SGHDT and CDR2 YYEEEE. Trimming took off 1 base at V and 11 bases at J, with 18 bases between the two ends. The CDR3 is 14 amino acids. CDR3 sequence (DNA): TGTGCCAGCAGCTTGTCACGGAGGTGGGAACAGGCTTTCTTT. Encoded protein: CASSLSRRWEQAFF.

The rearrangement joins TRBV29-1 to TRBJ2-1; 10 nucleotides agree with TRBD1. Losses at the gene ends were 7 bases for V and 12 bases for J; bases not matched to a gene: 9. The CDR3 extends over 12 amino acids. CDR1 and CDR2 from the germline V gene are SQVTM and ANQGSEA. Here the CDR3 DNA reads TGCAGCGGGGAGACGGACAGGGGGGCGCAGTTCTTC. Translated: CSGETDRGAQFF.

This clonotype was recorded at least ten times. This chain links TRBV3-1 with TRBJ2-1, with D perhaps assigned TRBD1 or TRBD2 (5 bases each). Germline lookup yields CDR1 LGHDT and CDR2 YNNKEL (reference sequence). This CDR3 has 16 residues. V lost 4 bases to trimming and J lost 5 bases, with 18 bases between them. The chain's CDR3 is CASSLSGPTKHNEQFF. The CDR3 nucleotides are TGTGCCAGCAGCCTTTCGGGACCCACAAAACACAATGAGCAGTTCTTC.

At least ten counts were recorded for this clonotype. The V call is TRBV5-6, the J call TRBJ2-1; D unclear. Germline CDR1 reads SGHDT; CDR2 reads YYEEEE. Trimming removed 2 bases from V and 6 bases from J, with 12 bases in between. This CDR3 comprises 14 residues. This CDR3 is CASSFLPLGNEQFF. DNA for the CDR3: TGTGCCAGCAGCTTTTTGCCCCTGGGCAATGAGCAGTTCTTC.

Many counts were recorded for this clonotype. The gene calls are TRBV5-1 and TRBJ2-6; D could derive from TRBD1 or TRBD2 (6 bases each). CDR3 length equals 16 residues. CDR1 is SGHRS, CDR2 YFSETQ, per germline. V was pared by 6 bases and J by 0 bases, with 13 bases between. The CDR3 DNA reads TGCGCCAGCACCAAAGAGGGGGGCTCTGGGGCCAACGTCCTGACTTTC. Translated, it gives CASTKEGGSGANVLTF.

This clonotype was counted many times. J is TRBJ2-7 and V is TRBV12-3 or TRBV12-4; the match to TRBD2 covers 7 bases. This CDR3 spans 17 amino acids. Trimming at V came to 0 bases and at J to 2 bases, leaving 10 bases not matched to a gene. This chain's CDR3 is CASSLASLLADPYEQYF. CDR3 nucleotide sequence: TGTGCCAGCAGTTTAGCCAGCCTCCTAGCGGATCCCTACGAGCAGTACTTC.

The sample holds many counts of this clonotype. The rearrangement links TRBV13 to TRBJ2-7; TRBD2 matches 7 bases. Trimming at V came to 4 bases and at J to 2 bases, leaving 5 bases not matched to a gene. The CDR3 is 14 amino acids. Per germline, CDR1 PRHDT and CDR2 FYEKMQ (reference sequence). The CDR3 loop reads CASSSRRETYEQYF. CDR3 in DNA: TGTGCCAGCAGCTCCCGGCGGGAGACCTACGAGCAGTACTTC.

This clonotype was detected many times. This chain connects TRBV12-3 or TRBV12-4 to TRBJ2-1; 10 bases agree with TRBD1. The CDR3 has 13 residues. Losses at the gene ends were 8 bases for V and 7 bases for J; bases not matched to a gene: 5. CDR3 residues: CASGDRGRNEQFF. The DNA of the CDR3 is TGTGCCAGCGGAGACAGGGGGCGGAATGAGCAGTTCTTC.

Many counts were recorded for this clonotype. V and J are TRBV29-1 and TRBJ2-3; D not certain. Trimming removed 1 base from V and 4 bases from J, with 12 bases in between. The CDR3 loop spans 14 amino acids. Looked up from germline, CDR1 is SQVTM and CDR2 is ANQGSEA. CDR3 sequence (DNA): TGCAGCGTTGAAGTACTGTTGGGGTCAGATACGCAGTATTTT. Translated, it gives CSVEVLLGSDTQYF.

A word on this clonotype: A much larger clone lies a single base off, so this may be a read error. This chain links TRBV12-3 or TRBV12-4 with TRBJ2-2, with D tentatively TRBD2 (5 bases). This CDR3 spans 14 amino acids. Trimming took 10 bases from V and 2 from J, leaving 14 bases between them. DNA of the CDR3: TGTGCCATCATTTTGGGAGTTAACACCGGGGAGCTGTTTTTT. The encoded protein is CAIILGVNTGELFF.

This clonotype was counted ten times or more. The chain joins TRBV7-8 to TRBJ2-3; D tentatively fits TRBD1 or TRBD2 (6 bases each). CDR1 is SGHVS and CDR2 is FQNEAQ in the germline V gene. The V end lost 1 base, the J end lost 0 bases, and 17 bases lay between the germline ends. The CDR3 length is 18 residues. This CDR3 is CASSLGFVGGHSTDTQYF. The CDR3 DNA follows: TGTGCCAGCAGCTTAGGGTTCGTGGGGGGCCATAGCACAGATACGCAGTATTTT.

This clonotype was seen at least ten times. The chain recombines TRBV2 with TRBJ1-1; D unclear. CDR3 length: 14 amino acids. Trimming removed 5 bases at V and 1 base at J, with 11 bases between. Germline V gene lookup returns CDR1 SNHLY and CDR2 FYNNEI. The CDR3 coding sequence is TGTGCCAGCAGTATGGTAGACCGGAACACTGAAGCTTTCTTT. Its translation is CASSMVDRNTEAFF.

This clonotype came up many times. V gene TRBV12-3 or TRBV12-4 combines with J gene TRBJ2-3; no reliable D call. The V and J ends lost 4 bases and 0 bases respectively, with 14 bases between them. The CDR3 contains 16 residues. Here the CDR3 reads CASSSWFGSSTDTQYF. The CDR3 coding sequence is TGTGCCAGCAGTTCGTGGTTTGGGTCGAGCACAGATACGCAGTATTTT.

At least ten counts were recorded for this clonotype. The V gene is TRBV12-3 or TRBV12-4, the J gene TRBJ1-2; a weak D match, TRBD1 (6 bases). There are 15 residues in the CDR3. Trimming left V 6 bases short and J 8 bases short, with 22 bases between. The CDR3 nucleotides are TGTGCCAGCAGAATGAGTACAGGGACCTTTGGAGGCTACACCTTC. Protein: CASRMSTGTFGGYTF.

The table lists this clonotype with many counts. CDR3 sequence: CAIETTGELFF. Here the CDR3 DNA reads TGTGCCATCGAGACAACCGGGGAGCTGTTTTTT. The chain carries TRBV7-8 and TRBJ2-2; D unclear. Germline V lookup: CDR1 SGHVS, CDR2 FQNEAQ. The V end lost 10 bases, the J end lost 5 bases, and 8 bases lay between the germline ends. The CDR3 runs to 11 residues.

This clonotype was seen many times. The V gene is TRBV28, the J gene TRBJ2-4; no definite D call. Trimming took 2 bases from V and 0 from J, leaving 8 bases between them. CDR3 length: 15 amino acids. Germline-derived CDR1 and CDR2 are MDHEN and SYDVKM. The CDR3 region has the DNA TGTGCCAGCAGTTTAATTCCTCTAGCCAAAAACATTCAGTACTTC. Amino acids: CASSLIPLAKNIQYF.

This clonotype was detected ten times or more. The chain combines TRBV28 with TRBJ1-1, with 8 bases lining up with TRBD1. V lost 6 bases, J lost 5 bases, and 5 bases stayed unmatched. CDR1 is MDHEN, CDR2 SYDVKM, per germline. The length of the CDR3 is 13 residues. The CDR3 reads CASRGTGRTEAFF. CDR3 in DNA: TGTGCCAGCAGAGGGACAGGACGGACTGAAGCTTTCTTT.

The sample holds many counts of this clonotype. The chain joins TRBV6-2 or TRBV6-3 to TRBJ2-7, with 8 bases lining up with TRBD2. CDR3 size: 14 residues. V was pared by 6 bases and J by 3 bases, with 7 bases of the junction left unmatched. Germline V gene data show CDR1 as MNHEY and CDR2 as SVGEGT. The CDR3 loop is CASSLLAARYEQYF. The CDR3 DNA is TGTGCCAGCAGCCTACTAGCGGCACGCTACGAGCAGTACTTC.

The table lists this clonotype with a few counts. The chain couples TRBV20-1 to TRBJ2-5; perhaps TRBD1 as D (5 bases). Germline values: CDR1 DFQATT, CDR2 SNEGSKA (reference sequence). The CDR3 spans 18 residues. The CDR3 region has the DNA TGCAGGGGTGACCCCGGCTCTTGGTGGACCAGGGCCCGGGAGACCCAGTACTTC. Its protein product is CRGDPGSWWTRARETQYF.

As for this clonotype: A much larger clone differs from this one at a single base, so this may be a read error. CDR3 in amino acids: CATSRDNPTGELSF. CDR3 in DNA: TGTGCCACCAGCAGAGATAACCCCACCGGGGAGCTGTCTTTT. This chain uses TRBV15 with TRBJ2-2; tentatively, D is TRBD2 (5 bases). Germline V gene lookup returns CDR1 LNHNV and CDR2 YYDKDF (reference sequence). This CDR3 spans 14 amino acids. Looking up the rest from reference TRBV15 and TRBJ2-2 gives the full variable domain: DAMVIQNPRYQVTQFGKPVTLSCSQTLNHNVMYWYQQKSSQAPKLLFHYYDKDFNNEADTPDNFQSRRPNTSFCFLDIRSPGLGDTAMYLCATSRDNPTGELSFGEGSRLTVL.

This clonotype was seen at least ten times. The V gene is TRBV20-1, the J gene TRBJ2-7, with no clear D. V was trimmed by 5 bases and J by 6 bases, leaving 11 bases between them. Germline V gene sequence: CDR1 DFQATT, CDR2 SNEGSKA (reference sequence). CDR3 length equals 11 residues. The CDR3 bases are TGCAGTGCTCAACGACAAGGCGAGCAGTACTTC. It yields the protein CSAQRQGEQYF.

This clonotype was observed a handful of times. The chain joins TRBV10-3 to TRBJ1-3; D unclear. Trimming removed 5 bases from V and 7 bases from J, with 18 bases in between. This CDR3 comprises 15 residues. Germline assignment: CDR1 ENHRY and CDR2 SYGVKD. CDR3 protein: CAISPLGNPDNTIYF. The CDR3, as DNA: TGTGCCATCAGTCCTCTCGGGAACCCAGATAACACCATATATTTT.

The chain has TRBV20-1 and TRBJ2-2, with D possibly matching TRBD2 (6 bases). Trimming pared 4 bases from V and 4 bases from J, leaving 13 bases between. Germline loops: CDR1 DFQATT, CDR2 SNEGSKA (reference sequence). The CDR3 totals 14 residues. The CDR3 sequence: CSATYGGTTGELFF. The CDR3 bases are TGCAGTGCTACATACGGGGGTACCACCGGGGAGCTGTTTTTT.